These 28 T cell receptor beta chains share one sample of origin, sequenced in a study of metastatic and nonmetastatic thyroid tumors (dated by TCRdb to 2020 to 2021). No patient had received any treatment before thyroid surgery. Library prep was done by PCR. Sequenced on an Illumina HiSeq 4000. TCRdb reran the public reads through fastp at Q25 and MiXCR, keeping productive beta chains. In all, the sample holds roughly 46,000 clones, and around 23% of those were seen once. The ten largest clones take up around 3.6% of the sample. The sequencing input was blood. Every receptor here comes from a male donor with papillary thyroid cancer or a benign thyroid nodule (not recorded which). Some clones in this sample may be carry-over from other donors' samples.

The table lists this clone with a count of one. The conserved phenylalanine or tryptophan is not found at the CDR3 terminus, so this likely reflects a read error. The chain combines TRBV30 with TRBJ2-1, with 10 bases lining up with TRBD2. The CDR3 is 16 residues long. Looked up from germline, CDR1 is GTSNPN and CDR2 is SVGIG (reference sequence). V shed 7 bases, J shed 3 bases, and the junction held 12 bases outside the gene matches. The CDR3 nucleotides read TGTGCCTTCCAGGGGCTAGCGGGAGTTTACTACAATGAGCAGTTCCTC. Protein product: CAFQGLAGVYYNEQFL.

This clone was found many times. The J gene is TRBJ1-1, the V gene TRBV28, with a weak D call TRBD1 (6 bases). CDR1 and CDR2 from the germline V gene are MDHEN and SYDVKM. V lost 5 bases, J lost 4 bases, and 17 bases lay in between. CDR3 size: 15 residues. The CDR3 reads CASSAYRAKGTEAFF. The CDR3 DNA reads as TGTGCCAGCAGTGCCTACAGGGCGAAGGGCACTGAAGCTTTCTTT.

The chain uses TRBV3-1 and TRBJ1-1; possible D gene TRBD1, 5 bases. V was pared by 0 bases and J by 5 bases, with 16 bases between. Germline V gene data show CDR1 as LGHDT and CDR2 as YNNKEL (reference sequence). This CDR3 has 16 residues. This CDR3 is CASSQEGRIRPTEAFF. The CDR3 DNA follows: TGTGCCAGCAGCCAAGAGGGGCGAATAAGGCCAACTGAAGCTTTCTTT.

The chain uses TRBV5-1 and TRBJ1-1, with 8 positions matching TRBD1. CDR1 is SGHRS and CDR2 is YFSETQ in the germline V gene. V trimming: 5 bases; J trimming: 10 bases; junction bases outside the gene matches: 10. This CDR3 comprises 13 residues. This chain's CDR3 is CASRSGGAASAFF. The CDR3 nucleotides are TGCGCCAGCAGATCAGGGGGCGCGGCTTCAGCTTTCTTT.

This chain connects TRBV9 to TRBJ1-3; TRBD1 is a possible D gene (5 bases). Germline V lookup: CDR1 SGDLS, CDR2 YYNGEE. The CDR3 consists of 14 residues. The CDR3 coding sequence is TGTGTAAGCAGCCCGGGGGGTGCTGGAAACACCATATATTTT. Its translation: CVSSPGGAGNTIYF.

This clone was seen many times. The rearrangement links TRBV4-1 to TRBJ2-5; D remains unclear. Germline V gene lookup returns CDR1 MGHRA and CDR2 YSYEKL. CDR3 length: 12 residues. V lost 1 base and J lost 5, with 5 bases in between. CDR3 nucleotides: TGCGCCAGCAGCCAAGGAGCCGAGACCCAGTACTTC. Protein product: CASSQGAETQYF.

Written as DNA, the CDR3 is TGTGCCAGCAGCCAAACAGGGGGCAGGACTGAAGCTTTCTTT. Its translation: CASSQTGGRTEAFF. The V and J genes are TRBV3-1 and TRBJ1-1; 9 nucleotides line up with TRBD1. The CDR3 contains 14 residues. The J segment lost 5 bases and the V segment lost 2 bases, leaving 3 bases of the junction unmatched. Germline CDR1 LGHDT, CDR2 YNNKEL (reference sequence).

This clone was recorded at least ten times. This chain joins TRBV12-3 or TRBV12-4 and TRBJ2-1; no definite D call. V lost 6 bases and J lost 6, with 21 bases in between. The CDR3 consists of 16 residues. This CDR3 is CASSPKVAYRGNEQFF. As DNA, the CDR3 is TGTGCCAGCAGCCCGAAGGTTGCGTACAGAGGCAATGAGCAGTTCTTC.

The rearrangement joins TRBV6-1 to TRBJ2-5; D is perhaps TRBD2 (5 bases). This CDR3 spans 14 amino acids. V was cut by 7 bases and J by 5 bases, with 17 bases left in between. The germline gives CDR1 MNHNS, CDR2 SASEGT. CDR3 in DNA: TGTGCCAGCATGGGAGTGGGAGAAGCGGAGACCCAGTACTTC. It yields the protein CASMGVGEAETQYF.

In this sample, this clone turned up many times. The V and J genes are TRBV11-1 and TRBJ2-3, with D perhaps matching TRBD2 (5 bases). Trimming shortened V by 5 bases and J by 0 bases, and 12 bases separated the two germline ends. Germline V gene data show CDR1 as SGHAT and CDR2 as FQDESV (reference sequence). The CDR3 length is 15 residues. This CDR3 is CASSPDYHSTDTQYF. Written as DNA, the CDR3 is TGTGCCAGCAGCCCAGACTACCACAGCACAGATACGCAGTATTTT.

This clone was observed a few times. V usage is TRBV6-1 and J usage is TRBJ2-7; a possible D gene is TRBD2 (6 bases). Deletions cut 4 bases from V and 2 bases from J, with 12 bases between. The germline CDR1 and CDR2 sequences are MNHNS and SASEGT. This CDR3 spans 14 amino acids. The CDR3 protein is CASSAILATYEQYF. In DNA, the CDR3 is TGTGCCAGCAGTGCCATTCTAGCGACCTACGAGCAGTACTTC.

The V and J genes are TRBV6-2 or TRBV6-3 and TRBJ1-5; no definite D call. The V end lost 0 bases, the J end lost 6 bases, and 3 bases lay between the germline ends. The germline CDR1 and CDR2 sequences are MNHEY and SVGEGT. The CDR3 is 12 amino acids. CDR3 sequence (DNA): TGTGCCAGCAGTTACTCGACTCAGCCCCAGCATTTT. Encoded protein: CASSYSTQPQHF.

This chain uses TRBV7-9 with TRBJ1-2; D is unresolved. The germline V gene has CDR1 SEHNR and CDR2 FQNEAQ (reference sequence). The CDR3 is 14 residues long. V dropped 4 bases and J dropped 3 bases, with 12 bases sitting between them. CDR3 loop: CASSSQVPDYGYTF. The DNA for the CDR3 is TGTGCCAGCAGCTCCCAAGTTCCAGACTATGGCTACACCTTC.

This clone was seen at least ten times. The chain carries TRBV7-2 and TRBJ2-5; D remains unclear. This CDR3 is built from 12 residues. Germline CDR1 SGHTA, CDR2 FQGNSA. Trimming stripped 0 bases from V and 5 bases from J, with 4 bases between. The CDR3 loop reads CASSLAWETQYF. CDR3 in DNA: TGTGCCAGCAGCTTAGCATGGGAGACCCAGTACTTC. The whole variable domain, remainder taken from reference TRBV7-2 and TRBJ2-5, is GAGVSQSPSNKVTEKGKDVELRCDPISGHTALYWYRQSLGQGLEFLIYFQGNSAPDKSGLPSDRFSAERTGGSVSTLTIQRTQQEDSAVYLCASSLAWETQYFGPGTRLLVL.

This clone occurred many times. V gene TRBV29-1 combines with J gene TRBJ2-7; TRBD2 is a possible D gene (5 bases). The CDR3 extends over 12 amino acids. V gave up 4 bases and J gave up 7 bases, with 14 bases separating them. Per germline, CDR1 SQVTM and CDR2 ANQGSEA. CDR3 loop: CSVGLPPGEQYF. As DNA, the CDR3 is TGCAGCGTTGGACTACCTCCGGGAGAGCAGTACTTC.

This sequence joins TRBV25-1 and TRBJ2-2; the match to TRBD2 covers 11 bases. V trimming: 5 bases; J trimming: 6 bases; junction bases outside the gene matches: 5. The CDR3 is made up of 15 amino acids. In germline, CDR1 is MGHDK, CDR2 SYGVNS. CDR3 sequence: CASSQLAGVAGELFF. CDR3 DNA sequence: TGTGCCAGCAGTCAACTAGCGGGAGTAGCCGGGGAGCTGTTTTTT. Drawing the rest from reference TRBV25-1 and TRBJ2-2, the complete variable domain is EADIYQTPRYLVIGTGKKITLECSQTMGHDKMYWYQQDPGMELHLIHYSYGVNSTEKGDLSSESTVSRIRTEHFPLTLESARPSHTSQYLCASSQLAGVAGELFFGEGSRLTVL.

This clone is medium-sized in the sample. The chain links TRBV6-1 to TRBJ2-7, with D tentatively TRBD2 (5 bases). Looked up from germline, CDR1 is MNHNS and CDR2 is SASEGT. This CDR3 has 13 residues. V was trimmed by 8 bases and J by 3 bases, leaving 14 bases between them. The CDR3 DNA follows: TGTGCCAGCCAAGGACTCTATATCTACGAGCAGTACTTC. This translates into CASQGLYIYEQYF.

There are a few counts of this clone. The V call is TRBV24-1, the J call TRBJ2-1, with TRBD1 matching 8 bases. The trim removed 0 bases at V and 6 bases at J, leaving 3 bases unmatched. From germline, CDR1 is KGHDR and CDR2 SFDVKD. The CDR3 is 15 residues long. The CDR3 DNA reads as TGTGCCACCAGTGATTTGGGACAGGGCGTCAATGAGCAGTTCTTC. It codes for CATSDLGQGVNEQFF.

This clone was seen ten or more times. This chain links TRBV19 with TRBJ2-4, with a tentative D call TRBD2 (5 bases). The V end was cut by 7 bases, the J end by 9 bases, with 13 bases between. CDR3 length: 12 residues. Germline CDR1 is LNHDA and CDR2 is SQIVND (reference sequence). For the CDR3, the DNA is TGTGCCAGTAAAGCTACGGGGAGCATTCAGTACTTC. Amino acids: CASKATGSIQYF.

This chain joins TRBV11-1 and TRBJ2-2; no clear D. Germline values: CDR1 SGHAT, CDR2 FQDESV (reference sequence). V lost 5 bases, J lost 1 base, and 14 bases lay in between. This CDR3 spans 16 amino acids. CDR3 DNA sequence: TGTGCCAGCAGCGCGTGGATAAGTGGGAACACCGGGGAGCTGTTTTTT. This encodes CASSAWISGNTGELFF.

The J gene is TRBJ2-5, the V gene TRBV11-2; D is perhaps TRBD2 (5 bases). CDR3 size: 15 residues. Germline V gives CDR1 SGHAT, CDR2 FQNNGV. The V end lost 2 bases, the J end lost 0 bases, and 10 bases lay between the germline ends. The CDR3 sequence is CASSLSGSYQETQYF. In nucleotides, the CDR3 is TGTGCCAGCAGCTTAAGTGGGAGCTACCAAGAGACCCAGTACTTC.

This clone was detected many times. J is TRBJ2-2 and V is TRBV11-3; 10 bases are shared with TRBD1. This CDR3 comprises 14 residues. J gave up 7 bases and V 5 bases, and 4 bases lay outside the gene matches. Germline V gives CDR1 SGHNT, CDR2 YENEEA. The CDR3 DNA sequence: TGTGCCAGCAGCGGGGACAGGGGTAACGGGGAGCTGTTTTTT. Residues: CASSGDRGNGELFF.

The chain carries TRBV5-6 and TRBJ1-2; the D gene is possibly TRBD1 (6 bases). V lost 2 bases and J 4 bases, leaving 15 bases between the germline ends. The germline V gene encodes CDR1 SGHDT and CDR2 YYEEEE. This CDR3 comprises 15 residues. CDR3 loop: CASSLTGIQLYGYTF. Here the CDR3 DNA reads TGTGCCAGCAGCTTAACAGGGATCCAACTCTATGGCTACACCTTC.

This clone was seen a handful of times. The V call is TRBV6-2 or TRBV6-3, the J call TRBJ2-3, with D maybe TRBD1 (5 bases). This CDR3 contains 14 residues. V was clipped by 2 bases and J by 2 bases, with 8 bases between them. The germline V gene encodes CDR1 MNHEY and CDR2 SVGEGT. The CDR3 sequence: CASSYTTVTDTQYF. The CDR3 DNA is TGTGCCAGCAGTTACACGACAGTCACAGATACGCAGTATTTT.

This clone appeared many times. CDR3: CASKRGGSYEQYF. In DNA, the CDR3 is TGTGCCAGCAAGAGGGGCGGCTCCTACGAGCAGTACTTC. The V gene is TRBV2, the J gene TRBJ2-7; perhaps D is TRBD1 or TRBD2 (5 bases each). The CDR3 loop spans 13 amino acids. Trimming stripped 7 bases from V and 0 bases from J, with 10 bases between. Germline CDR1 reads SNHLY; CDR2 reads FYNNEI.

In its sample, this clone was seen many times. This chain joins TRBV4-2 and TRBJ2-1, with D tentatively TRBD1 (5 bases). Germline assignment: CDR1 LGHNA and CDR2 YNFKEQ. This CDR3 contains 16 residues. Trimming cost V 0 bases and J 4 bases, with 13 bases left between them. CDR3 nucleotide sequence: TGTGCCAGCAGCCAAGATGTGAGACAGCATTACAATGAGCAGTTCTTC. Residues: CASSQDVRQHYNEQFF.

This clone was seen a few times. The rearrangement joins TRBV12-5 to TRBJ2-1, with D tentatively TRBD1 (5 bases). This CDR3 is built from 13 residues. V dropped 5 bases and J dropped 7 bases, with 12 bases sitting between them. Germline lookup yields CDR1 LGHNT and CDR2 FRNRAP. This CDR3 is CASGVQGANEQFF. CDR3 nucleotide sequence: TGTGCTAGTGGTGTGCAGGGTGCGAATGAGCAGTTCTTC.

This clone came up many times. The chain combines TRBV12-3 or TRBV12-4 with TRBJ2-1; 8 bases map to TRBD2. CDR3 size: 15 residues. Unmatched junction bases numbered 8, after V lost 6 bases and J lost 4 bases. The CDR3 DNA reads as TGTGCCAGCAGCCCAGCGGGAGTTTCTTACAATGAGCAGTTCTTC. Translation gives CASSPAGVSYNEQFF.